The rows below give T cell receptor beta chains drawn from one sample of a study of T cells in Graves' hyperthyroidism and ophthalmopathy. TCRdb reprocessed the multiplex PCR reads via MiXCR and lists one record per CDR3 protein. Of about 400,000 distinct CDR3 sequences listed, about 15% are singletons. The material sequenced was blood. The source is a woman in her thirties with Graves' hyperthyroidism. CDR3s include the opening cysteine and the closing phenylalanine or tryptophan. The D gene is left open where the match is weak. Clone size is given for some rows only: seen once, a few or many times, or a class if the clone is expanded.

v_call: TRBV5-1; clone_size: -; j_call: TRBJ1-1; d_call: TRBD1; cdr3_aa: CASRLDRGRSEAFF; cdr3_nt: TGCGCCAGCAGGCTGGACAGGGGGCGCAGTGAAGCTTTCTTT
v_call: TRBV29-1; clone_size: many; j_call: TRBJ2-7; d_call: -; cdr3_aa: CSVQDSSSYEQYF; cdr3_nt: TGCAGCGTTCAGGATTCAAGCTCCTACGAGCAGTACTTC
v_call: TRBV24-1; clone_size: -; j_call: TRBJ2-1; d_call: TRBD2; cdr3_aa: CATSSAGLAGGNNEQFF; cdr3_nt: TGTGCCACCAGCAGTGCCGGACTAGCGGGAGGTAACAATGAGCAGTTCTTC
v_call: TRBV12-3/TRBV12-4; clone_size: many; j_call: TRBJ2-7; d_call: TRBD2; cdr3_aa: CASSSSLASGSRYEQYF; cdr3_nt: TGTGCCAGCAGTTCATCCCTGGCTAGCGGGAGTCGGTACGAGCAGTACTTC
v_call: TRBV7-2; clone_size: many; j_call: TRBJ2-1; d_call: TRBD2; cdr3_aa: CASSLDSGSWNEQFF; cdr3_nt: TGTGCCAGCAGCTTAGATAGCGGGAGTTGGAATGAGCAGTTCTTC
v_call: TRBV30; clone_size: -; j_call: TRBJ2-2; d_call: TRBD2; cdr3_aa: CAWRVRREFNTGELFF; cdr3_nt: TGTGCCTGGAGGGTAAGGCGGGAGTTTAACACCGGGGAGCTGTTTTTT
v_call: TRBV10-3; clone_size: -; j_call: TRBJ1-2; d_call: TRBD1; cdr3_aa: CAITEGQPIYGYTF; cdr3_nt: TGTGCCATCACCGAGGGACAGCCGATCTATGGCTACACCTTC
v_call: TRBV20-1; clone_size: few; j_call: TRBJ1-5; d_call: TRBD1; cdr3_aa: CSARDSGTGGQPQHF; cdr3_nt: TGCAGTGCTAGAGATTCGGGGACAGGGGGTCAGCCCCAGCATTTT
v_call: TRBV2; clone_size: many; j_call: TRBJ2-1; d_call: TRBD1; cdr3_aa: CASSGGQGSYNEQFF; cdr3_nt: TGTGCCAGCAGTGGGGGACAGGGGTCCTACAATGAGCAGTTCTTC
v_call: TRBV28; clone_size: -; j_call: TRBJ2-7; d_call: TRBD2; cdr3_aa: CASSLPGTSSYYEQYF; cdr3_nt: TGTGCCAGCAGCCTCCCGGGGACTAGCTCATACTACGAGCAGTACTTC
v_call: TRBV10-3; clone_size: few; j_call: TRBJ2-7; d_call: TRBD2; cdr3_aa: CAIRWTSGSEEQYF; cdr3_nt: TGTGCCATCAGATGGACTAGCGGGAGTGAAGAGCAGTACTTC
v_call: TRBV24-1; clone_size: -; j_call: TRBJ2-1; d_call: -; cdr3_aa: CATSVVTKGYNEQFF; cdr3_nt: TGTGCCACCAGTGTTGTAACCAAGGGCTACAATGAGCAGTTCTTC
v_call: TRBV27; clone_size: few; j_call: TRBJ2-1; d_call: -; cdr3_aa: CASSFTLYNEQFF; cdr3_nt: TGTGCCAGCAGTTTCACCTTGTACAATGAGCAGTTCTTC
v_call: TRBV30; clone_size: many; j_call: TRBJ2-2; d_call: -; cdr3_aa: CAWSGGTTGELFF; cdr3_nt: TGTGCCTGGAGTGGGGGTACCACCGGGGAGCTGTTTTTT
v_call: TRBV20-1; clone_size: few; j_call: TRBJ1-5; d_call: TRBD1; cdr3_aa: CSARDLNRGLDQPQHF; cdr3_nt: TGCAGTGCTAGAGATCTTAACAGGGGGCTCGATCAGCCCCAGCATTTT
v_call: TRBV30; clone_size: many; j_call: TRBJ2-7; d_call: TRBD2; cdr3_aa: CAWSVRSGELAGGFTYEQYF; cdr3_nt: TGTGCCTGGAGTGTACGGTCCGGGGAACTAGCGGGAGGGTTTACCTACGAGCAGTACTTC
v_call: TRBV28; clone_size: few; j_call: TRBJ1-5; d_call: TRBD1; cdr3_aa: CASSSQQGNQPQHF; cdr3_nt: TGTGCCAGCAGTTCCCAACAGGGGAATCAGCCCCAGCATTTT
v_call: TRBV11-2; clone_size: many; j_call: TRBJ2-5; d_call: -; cdr3_aa: CASSKIQGTWYQETQYF; cdr3_nt: TGTGCCAGCAGTAAGATCCAGGGGACTTGGTACCAAGAGACCCAGTACTTC
v_call: TRBV6-1; clone_size: -; j_call: TRBJ1-1; d_call: -; cdr3_aa: CASSYQGKGTEAFF; cdr3_nt: TGTGCCAGCAGTTATCAGGGGAAAGGCACTGAAGCTTTCTTT
v_call: TRBV6-1; clone_size: -; j_call: TRBJ2-2; d_call: TRBD2; cdr3_aa: CASSGGRGLAGSGTGELFF; cdr3_nt: TGTGCCAGCAGTGGGGGTCGGGGACTAGCGGGATCGGGCACCGGGGAGCTGTTTTTT
v_call: TRBV28; clone_size: few; j_call: TRBJ2-3; d_call: -; cdr3_aa: CASSFPGGDTQYF; cdr3_nt: TGTGCCAGCAGTTTTCCAGGGGGGGATACGCAGTATTTT
v_call: TRBV24-1; clone_size: many; j_call: TRBJ2-5; d_call: TRBD2; cdr3_aa: CATSPQPGLAGVWETQYF; cdr3_nt: TGTGCCACCAGTCCCCAACCGGGACTAGCGGGAGTCTGGGAGACCCAGTACTTC
v_call: TRBV27; clone_size: many; j_call: TRBJ2-1; d_call: -; cdr3_aa: CASSSGLTFYNEQFF; cdr3_nt: TGTGCCAGCAGTTCGGGACTGACTTTCTACAATGAGCAGTTCTTC
v_call: TRBV12-3/TRBV12-4; clone_size: many; j_call: TRBJ2-7; d_call: -; cdr3_aa: CASRPGQFSYEQYF; cdr3_nt: TGTGCCAGCAGACCCGGACAGTTCTCCTACGAGCAGTACTTC
v_call: TRBV30; clone_size: many; j_call: TRBJ2-7; d_call: -; cdr3_aa: CAWSDRSTQLSYEQYF; cdr3_nt: TGTGCCTGGAGTGATAGGTCGACACAGCTATCCTACGAGCAGTACTTC
v_call: TRBV28; clone_size: many; j_call: TRBJ2-7; d_call: -; cdr3_aa: CASNLGAYEQYF; cdr3_nt: TGTGCCAGCAACCTGGGTGCCTACGAGCAGTACTTC
v_call: TRBV4-1; clone_size: -; j_call: TRBJ2-3; d_call: -; cdr3_aa: CASSPESNSDTQYF; cdr3_nt: TGCGCCAGCAGCCCCGAATCAAATTCGGATACGCAGTATTTT
v_call: TRBV24-1; clone_size: many; j_call: TRBJ2-1; d_call: TRBD2; cdr3_aa: CATSVGTSLNEQFF; cdr3_nt: TGTGCCACCAGTGTCGGGACTAGTCTCAATGAGCAGTTCTTC
v_call: TRBV7-8; clone_size: -; j_call: TRBJ2-1; d_call: -; cdr3_aa: CASSLLGVDEQFF; cdr3_nt: TGTGCCAGCAGCTTATTGGGGGTTGATGAGCAGTTCTTC
v_call: TRBV27; clone_size: many; j_call: TRBJ1-1; d_call: -; cdr3_aa: CASSFSVLGSAEAFF; cdr3_nt: TGTGCCAGCAGTTTCTCCGTCCTAGGGAGCGCTGAAGCTTTCTTT
v_call: TRBV10-3; clone_size: -; j_call: TRBJ2-7; d_call: -; cdr3_aa: CAISERRAYEQYF; cdr3_nt: TGTGCCATCAGTGAGAGACGAGCTTACGAGCAGTACTTC
v_call: TRBV6-1; clone_size: many; j_call: TRBJ2-7; d_call: TRBD2; cdr3_aa: CASSLLAGGPGSYEQYF; cdr3_nt: TGTGCCAGCAGTTTACTAGCGGGAGGGCCGGGGTCCTACGAGCAGTACTTC